This T cell receptor beta chain derives from a study of shared clonotypes between healthy human individuals. This table comes from immunoSEQ multiplex PCR, and its TCRdb copy is limited to in-frame clones, with some not included. The sample lists roughly 2,300,000 clones, around 92% seen once, with around 0.38% in the top ten. Input material: naive CD4+ T cells from PBMCs. Documented subset: CD45RA+ positively selected. The sequence was collected from a man younger than 35 in good health. Some clones in this sample may be carry-over from other donors' samples.

CDR3 amino acids: CAISDGLALYNEQFF. CDR3 DNA: TGTGCCATCAGTGATGGACTAGCGCTGTACAATGAGCAGTTCTTC. The chain recombines TRBV10-3 with TRBJ2-1; 9 bases fit TRBD2. CDR1 is ENHRY, CDR2 SYGVKD, per germline. Trimming at V came to 3 bases and at J to 4 bases, leaving 4 bases not matched to a gene. The CDR3 runs 15 residues.